This T cell receptor beta chain comes out of a study of blood T cell repertoires in COVID-19. At the level of the study: The cDNA or gDNA used as material had been derived from T cells, B-cell-depleted T cells, or PBMCs.

Germline V gene data show CDR1 as MNHEY and CDR2 as SVGAGI. The CDR3 sequence is 14 residues long. V was pared by 6 bases and J by 2 bases, with 13 bases between. In the study's own analysis: Reference gene primer amplification in the assay estimated nucleated cell counts. Sequenced by immunoSEQ multiplex PCR; TCRdb stores in-frame clones only, minus some. V and J calls plus clone size are reproduced from that table; the DNA served to infer D and trimming. This sample yields about 210,000 clones, of which roughly 85% are seen a single time; about 2.4% belongs to the top ten. Enrolled during active infection, Seattle patients were then followed longitudinally.

This TCR was recovered from a woman between 70 and 85 years old with COVID-19, enrolled during active disease. The gene calls are TRBV6-5 and TRBJ1-1; D perhaps matches TRBD1 (5 bases). The sample taken for sequencing was peripheral blood. The CDR3 loop is CASSLRDFNTEAFF. The CDR3 DNA reads TGTGCCAGCAGCCTCAGGGACTTTAACACTGAAGCTTTCTTT.